This T cell receptor (beta chain) was identified during a study of T-cell memory formation after mild COVID-19. The 5'RACE method, run with constant-segment primers, produced TCR alpha and TCR beta cDNA libraries (carrying sample barcodes and UMIs). Each CDR3 protein is one row after TCRdb ran MiXCR on the 5' RACE reads. The sample includes hundreds of thousands of distinct CDR3 sequences, less than 25% of them seen just once. In its sample, this clonotype was seen a few times. The antigen remains unidentified. Germline loops: CDR1 KGHDR, CDR2 SFDVKD. V gave up 4 bases and J gave up 5 bases; unmatched junction bases: 10. The CDR3 totals 16 residues. The study, taken as a whole, reports: Some clones that responded were present in memory (sampled pre-infection), which suggests cross-reactive memory joined. CD4+ contracting clones lay mainly in CM and EM, CD8+ ones in EMRA. Later expanders leaned toward CD4+, whereas clones contracting from day 15 to 85 were balanced CD4/CD8.

The chain has TRBV24-1 and TRBJ2-5; 9 bases agree with TRBD2. Material for sequencing was PBMCs or a T cell subset sorted from them (not recorded which). The clonotype was recovered from an adult woman who had mild COVID-19 (a few samples of this study predate the infection). Cell type and time point are not known. In DNA, the CDR3 is TGTGCCACCAGTGACAAGGCGGCTAGCGGGGCGGAGACCCAGTACTTC. It encodes CATSDKAASGAETQYF.